This T cell receptor (beta chain) was captured in a study of blood T cells in healthy people across ages. Study-level points and caveats: Naive and antigen-experienced cells were not separated, limiting conclusive comparison.

Primers used in a second PCR of about 7 to 12 cycles were a sample-barcoded 5' primer and a J-beta primer mix. TCRdb re-called the 5' RACE reads with MiXCR, one entry per CDR3 protein. The sample holds 800,000 or so distinct CDR3 sequences, more than 35% seen once. The V gene's germline CDR1 is SQVTM and CDR2 ANQGSEA. This CDR3 has 12 amino acids. Trimming cost V 6 bases and J 1 base, with 10 bases left between them. Per sample, no less than 6 micrograms of total RNA were extracted. Regarding this clonotype: Its antigen remains unidentified.

The sequence derives from a man older than 75 in good health. Material: blood. The chain is built from TRBV29-1 and TRBJ2-7, with D tentatively TRBD1 (6 bases). This chain's CDR3 is CSVRQASYEQYF. In DNA, the CDR3 is TGCAGCGTCCGACAGGCATCCTACGAGCAGTACTTC.